A single sample is the source of the 23 T cell receptor beta chains below, sequenced in a study of T cell repertoires in cytomegalovirus infection. TCRdb reanalysed the reads using MiXCR and keeps one entry per CDR3 protein. The table records approximately 260,000 distinct CDR3 sequences, about 15% of them present only once. Sequencing was done on a sample of CD8+ T cells from PBMCs. These TCRs come from a human donor in good health (CMV status not recorded). Some clones in this sample may be carry-over from other donors' samples.

Remarks on this clonotype: Possible read error: a much larger clone is one base away. The genes are TRBV12-3 or TRBV12-4 and TRBJ2-1; D not resolved. The CDR3 length is 11 residues. V lost 4 bases, J lost 9 bases, and 7 bases lay in between. As DNA, the CDR3 is TGTGCCAGCAGTTGGGCGGTTGAGCAGTTCTTC. Protein sequence: CASSWAVEQFF.

This clonotype was recorded a few times. The V call is TRBV4-1, the J call TRBJ2-3, with D possibly matching TRBD2 (5 bases). CDR1 MGHRA and CDR2 YSYEKL come from the germline V gene. With 1 base removed from V and 4 bases from J, the gap between germline ends came to 12 bases. The CDR3 is made up of 15 amino acids. In DNA form, the CDR3 reads TGCGCCAGCAGCCAAGGATCTGCGGGCCCAGATACGCAGTATTTT. It encodes CASSQGSAGPDTQYF.

On this clonotype: One base away lies a much larger clone, so this may be a sequencing read error. The chain combines TRBV7-3 with TRBJ1-4; 8 positions agree with TRBD1. The CDR3 runs to 15 residues. Germline CDR1 is SGHTA and CDR2 is FQGTGA. The J segment lost 9 bases and the V segment lost 5 bases, leaving 11 bases of the junction unmatched. The CDR3 protein is CASSGTTGEFKKLFF. As DNA, the CDR3 is TGTGCCAGCAGCGGAACGACAGGGGAGTTCAAAAAACTGTTTTTT.

The table lists this clonotype with a few counts. This rearrangement joins TRBV28 to TRBJ2-7, with 7 bases fitting TRBD2. From germline, CDR1 is MDHEN and CDR2 SYDVKM. Trimming took 1 base from V and 1 from J; bases not matched to a gene: 10. This CDR3 contains 17 residues. In DNA form, the CDR3 reads TGTGCCAGCAGTTTATCGGGGGGACGCCCATCATCCTACGAGCAGTACTTC. This translates into CASSLSGGRPSSYEQYF. The full variable domain, completed using reference TRBV28 and TRBJ2-7, is DVKVTQSSRYLVKRTGEKVFLECVQDMDHENMFWYRQDPGLGLRLIYFSYDVKMKEKGDIPEGYSVSREKKERFSLILESASTNQTSMYLCASSLSGGRPSSYEQYFGPGTRLTVT.

This clonotype was observed many times. This chain joins TRBV4-1 and TRBJ2-7, with 7 bases aligning to TRBD1. The CDR3 runs 16 residues. Germline V gene data show CDR1 as MGHRA and CDR2 as YSYEKL. Trimming at V came to 5 bases and at J to 5 bases, leaving 15 bases not matched to a gene. As DNA, the CDR3 is TGCGCCAGCAGCGCTCTGGCAGGGGGTTTGTCCGACGAGCAGTACTTC. This translates into CASSALAGGLSDEQYF.

The chain carries TRBV20-1 and TRBJ1-1, with 7 bases that match TRBD1. Looked up from germline, CDR1 is DFQATT and CDR2 is SNEGSKA (reference sequence). The CDR3 length is 15 residues. V lost 5 bases to trimming and J lost 0 bases; unmatched junction nucleotides: 9. CDR3 region: CSARDRGVMNTEAFF. CDR3 nucleotide sequence: TGCAGTGCTCGGGACAGAGGGGTTATGAACACTGAAGCTTTCTTT.

The chain recombines TRBV9 with TRBJ1-4; D gene ambiguous. The CDR3 length is 13 residues. Germline CDR1 is SGDLS and CDR2 is YYNGEE. With 4 bases removed from V and 6 bases from J, the gap between germline ends came to 10 bases. In DNA, the CDR3 is TGTGCCAGCAGCCCTGACTCGGATGAAAAACTGTTTTTT. This codes for CASSPDSDEKLFF.

A note on this clonotype: It is likely a read error, because the conserved phenylalanine at the end of the CDR3 is missing. The chain uses TRBV4-1 and TRBJ1-2; D gene uncertain. This CDR3 has 13 residues. Deletions cut 0 bases from V and 4 bases from J, with 6 bases between. CDR1 is MGHRA, CDR2 YSYEKL, per germline. Written as DNA, the CDR3 is TGCGCCAGCAGCCAAGACGGAACCTATGGCTACACCATC. It yields the protein CASSQDGTYGYTI.

This clonotype was detected ten times or more. J is TRBJ2-3 and V is TRBV7-6; D is uncertain. The CDR3 length is 15 residues. Germline CDR1 SGHVS, CDR2 FNYEAQ. Trimming took off 1 base at V and 0 bases at J, with 8 bases between the two ends. The CDR3 region has the DNA TGTGCCAGCAGCTTAGAGGCCCGTAGCACAGATACGCAGTATTTT. The encoded protein is CASSLEARSTDTQYF.

This clonotype was observed many times. The rearrangement uses TRBV7-9 and TRBJ1-2; 9 nucleotides agree with TRBD1. Losses at the gene ends were 1 base for V and 10 bases for J; bases not matched to a gene: 10. Germline CDR1 and CDR2: SEHNR and FQNEAQ (reference sequence). CDR3 length equals 15 residues. The CDR3 DNA sequence: TGTGCCAGCAGCTTAGGGGTAGGACAGGGGCAAAACTACACCTTC. As protein: CASSLGVGQGQNYTF. Using reference TRBV7-9 and TRBJ1-2 for the parts outside the CDR3, the full variable domain is DTGVSQNPRHKITKRGQNVTFRCDPISEHNRLYWYRQTLGQGPEFLTYFQNEAQLEKSRLLSDRFSAERPKGSFSTLEIQRTEQGDSAMYLCASSLGVGQGQNYTFGSGTRLTVV.

This clonotype was counted only a few times. The chain recombines TRBV10-3 with TRBJ2-2, with D perhaps assigned TRBD1 or TRBD2 (5 bases each). The germline CDR1 and CDR2 sequences are ENHRY and SYGVKD. The CDR3 runs 17 residues. Trimming took 2 bases from V and 1 from J, leaving 14 bases between them. The CDR3 nucleotides read TGTGCCATCAGTGAGGGCAGGGACGCATGGAACACCGGGGAGCTGTTTTTT. It translates to CAISEGRDAWNTGELFF.

This clonotype was observed many times. The chain carries TRBV12-3 or TRBV12-4 and TRBJ2-7; 10 positions match TRBD2. V lost 5 bases, J lost 2 bases, and 9 bases stayed unmatched. The CDR3 is made up of 16 amino acids. In nucleotides, the CDR3 is TGTGCCAGCAGTCCTATAGTCCTAGCGGGGGCCTACGAGCAGTACTTC. Translating it yields CASSPIVLAGAYEQYF.

Ten or more counts support this clonotype. The chain couples TRBV7-2 to TRBJ2-1; D call uncertain. Germline V gives CDR1 SGHTA, CDR2 FQGNSA. Trimming left V 2 bases short and J 4 bases short, with 6 bases between. CDR3 length: 13 amino acids. CDR3 nucleotides: TGTGCCAGCAGCTTATTCCGGTACAATGAGCAGTTCTTC. Translated: CASSLFRYNEQFF.

This clonotype has a count of ten or more. The chain combines TRBV2 with TRBJ1-3; TRBD1 might be the D (6 bases). CDR1 is SNHLY and CDR2 is FYNNEI in the germline V gene. The CDR3 is 14 residues long. V was trimmed by 6 bases and J by 0 bases, leaving 9 bases between them. CDR3 loop: CASSGQFSGNTIYF. For the CDR3, the DNA is TGTGCCAGCAGCGGACAGTTCTCTGGAAACACCATATATTTT. The variable domain in full, with the rest retrieved from reference TRBV2 and TRBJ1-3, is EPEVTQTPSHQVTQMGQEVILRCVPISNHLYFYWYRQILGQKVEFLVSFYNNEISEKSEIFDDQFSVERPDGSNFTLKIRSTKLEDSAMYFCASSGQFSGNTIYFGEGSWLTVV.

This clonotype was counted a few times. The chain is built from TRBV28 and TRBJ2-7; TRBD1 or TRBD2 may be the D gene (7 bases each). Per germline, CDR1 MDHEN and CDR2 SYDVKM. This CDR3 contains 13 residues. The ends were cut back, 7 bases at V and 2 bases at J, with 12 bases in the middle. The CDR3 loop is CASNRGGPYEQYF. CDR3 nucleotides: TGTGCCAGCAACAGGGGAGGGCCCTACGAGCAGTACTTC.

The rearrangement uses TRBV5-1 and TRBJ2-3, with 9 nucleotides matching TRBD1. The CDR3 sequence is 17 residues long. After removal of 0 bases from V and 3 bases from J, the junction contained 8 bases not matched to a gene. Germline V CDR1 and CDR2: SGHRS, YFSETQ. The CDR3 DNA follows: TGCGCCAGCAGCTTGGCCTTGGGGACAGGGAGTACAGATACGCAGTATTTT. Translated: CASSLALGTGSTDTQYF.

This clonotype was counted between two and nine times. This chain connects TRBV5-1 to TRBJ1-4; no definite D call. The V end was cut by 3 bases, the J end by 4 bases, with 10 bases between. Germline V gene sequence: CDR1 SGHRS, CDR2 YFSETQ. This CDR3 contains 14 residues. The CDR3 bases are TGCGCCAGCAGCTCAGGATTTAATAATGAAAAACTGTTTTTT. The encoded protein is CASSSGFNNEKLFF.

Many counts were recorded for this clonotype. The rearrangement joins TRBV11-2 to TRBJ1-1; TRBD1 is a possible D gene (6 bases). The CDR3 has 14 residues. Germline V gene data show CDR1 as SGHAT and CDR2 as FQNNGV. The ends were cut back, 5 bases at V and 1 base at J, with 11 bases in the middle. CDR3 DNA sequence: TGTGCCAGCAGCCCCACGACAGGGAACACTGAAGCTTTCTTT. Translation: CASSPTTGNTEAFF. Supplemented by reference TRBV11-2 and TRBJ1-1, the full variable domain reads EAGVAQSPRYKIIEKRQSVAFWCNPISGHATLYWYQQILGQGPKLLIQFQNNGVVDDSQLPKDRFSAERLKGVDSTLKIQPAKLEDSAVYLCASSPTTGNTEAFFGQGTRLTVV.

The chain employs TRBV7-9 and TRBJ2-2; 8 nucleotides line up with TRBD2. The CDR3 has 19 residues. J lost 1 base, V lost 5 bases, and 15 bases had no gene match. CDR1 is SEHNR and CDR2 is FQNEAQ in the germline V gene (reference sequence). Here the CDR3 reads CASSNIPPLRGENTGELFF. The CDR3 DNA reads TGTGCCAGCAGCAACATACCCCCTTTGCGGGGGGAGAACACCGGGGAGCTGTTTTTT.

This clonotype was counted between two and nine times. The chain joins TRBV5-4 to TRBJ1-1, with D unclear. The germline V and J ends were trimmed by 5 bases and 1 base, with 9 bases remaining between them. Per the germline V gene, CDR1 is SGHNT and CDR2 is YYREEE (reference sequence). This CDR3 has 13 amino acids. The CDR3 sequence: CASRSDTNTEAFF. CDR3 nucleotides: TGTGCCAGCAGATCAGATACGAACACTGAAGCTTTCTTT.

J is TRBJ1-2 and V is TRBV7-9; D gene uncertain. CDR3 length equals 14 residues. Deletions cut 0 bases from V and 4 bases from J, with 9 bases between. CDR1 SEHNR and CDR2 FQNEAQ come from the germline V gene (reference sequence). CDR3 in amino acids: CASSLAGKGYGYTF. Here the CDR3 DNA reads TGTGCCAGCAGCTTAGCAGGGAAGGGCTATGGCTACACCTTC.

The chain combines TRBV2 with TRBJ2-3; D perhaps matches TRBD1 (6 bases). CDR3 length: 16 amino acids. Looked up from germline, CDR1 is SNHLY and CDR2 is FYNNEI. The ends were cut back, 6 bases at V and 3 bases at J, with 19 bases in the middle. CDR3 sequence reads: CASSDTGFIRTDTQYF. The CDR3 nucleotides are TGTGCCAGCAGCGATACAGGGTTCATCAGAACAGATACGCAGTATTTT.

The CDR3 sequence: CASSYGPSNEQFF. The CDR3, as DNA: TGTGCCAGCAGTTACGGCCCCAGCAATGAGCAGTTCTTC. The chain uses TRBV6-5 and TRBJ2-1; unclear D gene. V lost 2 bases and J 6 bases, leaving 8 bases between the germline ends. CDR1 MNHEY and CDR2 SVGAGI come from the germline V gene. The CDR3 has 13 residues.